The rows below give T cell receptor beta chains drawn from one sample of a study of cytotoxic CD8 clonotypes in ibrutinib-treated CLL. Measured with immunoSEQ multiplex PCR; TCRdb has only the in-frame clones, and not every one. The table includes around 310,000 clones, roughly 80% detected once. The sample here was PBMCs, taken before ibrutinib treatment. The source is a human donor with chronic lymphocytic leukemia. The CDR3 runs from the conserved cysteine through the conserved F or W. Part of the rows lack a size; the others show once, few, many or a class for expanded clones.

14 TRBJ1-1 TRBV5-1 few CASSLTGMNTEAFF
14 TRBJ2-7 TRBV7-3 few CASSLLAGHSEQYF
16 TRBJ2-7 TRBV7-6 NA CASSLARASGLSEQYF
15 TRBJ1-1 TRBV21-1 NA CASSKGWGGFTEAFF
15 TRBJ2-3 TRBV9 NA CASSVEPVGLDTQYF
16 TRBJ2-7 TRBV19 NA CASSEEQGIYSYEQYF
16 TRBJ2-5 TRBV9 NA CASSGSRSRAAETQYF
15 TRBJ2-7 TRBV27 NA CASSLTSPPSYEQYF
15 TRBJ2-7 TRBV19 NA CASSMVGQGDYEQYF
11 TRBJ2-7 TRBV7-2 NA CASSSGTEQYF
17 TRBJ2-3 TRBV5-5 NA CASSLDLAGARGDTQYF
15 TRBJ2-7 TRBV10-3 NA CAISPGQGRQYEQYF
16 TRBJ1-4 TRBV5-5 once CASSLFQGATNEKLFF
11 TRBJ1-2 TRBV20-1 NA CSAGPASGYTF
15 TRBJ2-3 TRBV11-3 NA CASSFSQQGIDTQYF
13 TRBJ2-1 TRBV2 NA CASKGEKGNEQFF
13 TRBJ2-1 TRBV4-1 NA CASSQYRGNEQFF
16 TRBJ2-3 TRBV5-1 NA CASSEGLAGITDTQYF
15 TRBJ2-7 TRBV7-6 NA CASSSPKTSADEQYF
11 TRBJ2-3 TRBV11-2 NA CASSPTDTQYF
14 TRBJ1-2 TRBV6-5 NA CASRAGTGGAGYTF
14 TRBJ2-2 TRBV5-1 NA CASSLGDFGGELFF
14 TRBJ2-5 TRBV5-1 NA CASSLTSVQETQYF
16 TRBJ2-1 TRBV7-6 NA CASSSRTSGRDNEQFF
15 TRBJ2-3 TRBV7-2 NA CASSLWQRGTDTQYF
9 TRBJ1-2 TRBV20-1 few CSARVPPIF
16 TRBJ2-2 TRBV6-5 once CASSFTLAGASGELFF
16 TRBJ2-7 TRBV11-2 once CASQRSGGTGAYEQYF
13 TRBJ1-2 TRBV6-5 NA CASSSGTDYGYTF
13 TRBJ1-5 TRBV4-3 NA CASSQLPRGPQHF
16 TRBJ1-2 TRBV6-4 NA CASSRSPGQGPYGYTF
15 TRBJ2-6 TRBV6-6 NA CASSFPASGANVLTF
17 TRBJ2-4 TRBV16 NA CASSQHSGSSSKNIQYF
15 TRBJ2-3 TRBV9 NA CASSAGLAGTDTQYF
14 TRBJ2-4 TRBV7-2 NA CASSSGQGLSIQYF
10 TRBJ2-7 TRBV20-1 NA CSARVQEQYF
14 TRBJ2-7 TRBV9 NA CASSVDPATWEQYF
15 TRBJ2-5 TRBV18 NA CASSPTGNGGETQYF
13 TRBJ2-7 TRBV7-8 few CASSVAGPYEQYF
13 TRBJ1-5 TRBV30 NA CAWSVGSNQPQHF
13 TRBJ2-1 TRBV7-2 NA CASSLVSYNEQFF
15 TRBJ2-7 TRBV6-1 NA CASRRTSGSAYEQYF
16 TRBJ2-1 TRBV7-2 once CASSDAGLAVYNEQFF
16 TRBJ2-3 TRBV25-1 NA CASMEGRWASTDTQYF
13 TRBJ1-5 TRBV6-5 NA CASTSGAGQPQHF
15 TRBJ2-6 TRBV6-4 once CASSESGLGANVLTF
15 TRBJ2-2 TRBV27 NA CASSLGQGATGELFF
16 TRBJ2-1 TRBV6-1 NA CASSDTSGRGNNEQFF
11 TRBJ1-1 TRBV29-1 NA CSVGISTEAFF
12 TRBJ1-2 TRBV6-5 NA CASTTSGYGYTF
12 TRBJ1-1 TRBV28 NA CASSKQVTEAFF
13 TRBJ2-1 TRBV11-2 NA CARMRQGGNEQFF
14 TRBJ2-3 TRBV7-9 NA CASSLIGGTDTQYF